The rows below give T cell receptor beta chains drawn from one sample of a study of CD8 T cells in ankylosing spondylitis. One entry per CDR3 protein, called by TCRdb with MiXCR from the 5' RACE reads. The data contain 150,000 or so distinct CDR3 sequences, approximately 10% of them singletons. The sample taken for sequencing was blood, either unsorted or a sorted T cell fraction (not recorded which). All receptors derive from a male donor with ankylosing spondylitis or in good health (not recorded which). Each CDR3 is given with its conserved first and last residue. Each record gives: CDR3 protein, CDR3 DNA, V gene, J gene, D gene, clone size. A D gene is named only where the DNA matches it firmly. Size is omitted from some rows. Given values are once, few, many or a class for expanded clones.

CDR3: CASRRRGGMNTEAFF
DNA: TGTGCCAGCAGGAGAAGGGGAGGGATGAACACTGAAGCTTTCTTT
V: TRBV2
J: TRBJ1-1
D: NA
size: many

CDR3: CAIRGDSYEQYF
DNA: TGTGCCATCAGGGGGGACAGCTACGAGCAGTACTTC
V: TRBV10-3
J: TRBJ2-7
D: TRBD1
size: many

CDR3: CSAGTVFYGYTF
DNA: TGCAGTGCTGGGACAGTCTTCTATGGCTACACCTTC
V: TRBV20-1
J: TRBJ1-2
D: TRBD1
size: NA

CDR3: CSAAEGGRLQETQYF
DNA: TGCAGTGCTGCGGAGGGGGGAAGATTACAAGAGACCCAGTACTTC
V: TRBV20-1
J: TRBJ2-5
D: NA
size: many

CDR3: CASSRERTGDRDTQYF
DNA: TGTGCCAGCAGTCGAGAGCGAACAGGGGATAGGGATACGCAGTATTTT
V: TRBV12-3/TRBV12-4
J: TRBJ2-3
D: TRBD1
size: many

CDR3: CASSLRDAVYEQYF
DNA: TGTGCCAGCAGCTTACGAGACGCCGTCTACGAGCAGTACTTC
V: TRBV7-9
J: TRBJ2-7
D: NA
size: few

CDR3: CASSDSDREINEQFF
DNA: TGTGCCAGCAGTGACTCGGACAGGGAGATCAATGAGCAGTTCTTC
V: TRBV2
J: TRBJ2-1
D: TRBD1
size: many

CDR3: CAISRGLGGTGELFF
DNA: TGTGCCATCAGTCGGGGGCTTGGAGGCACCGGGGAGCTGTTTTTT
V: TRBV10-3
J: TRBJ2-2
D: NA
size: few

CDR3: CASSFSSGQNTEAFF
DNA: TGCGCCAGCAGCTTTAGTTCAGGGCAGAACACTGAAGCTTTCTTT
V: TRBV5-1
J: TRBJ1-1
D: NA
size: many

CDR3: CASSVGGGVLSGANVLTF
DNA: TGTGCCAGCAGCGTAGGGGGGGGGGTCCTCTCTGGGGCCAACGTCCTGACTTTC
V: TRBV9
J: TRBJ2-6
D: TRBD2
size: NA

CDR3: CASSPYGAEDTEAFF
DNA: TGTGCCAGCAGCCCGTATGGGGCCGAGGACACTGAAGCTTTCTTT
V: TRBV3-1
J: TRBJ1-1
D: NA
size: many

CDR3: CASSSAANPYEQYF
DNA: TGTGCCAGCTCTAGCGCGGCCAACCCCTACGAGCAGTACTTC
V: TRBV18
J: TRBJ2-7
D: NA
size: NA

CDR3: CASSSWTGYNEQFF
DNA: TGTGCCAGCAGCTCATGGACAGGCTACAATGAGCAGTTCTTC
V: TRBV5-6
J: TRBJ2-1
D: TRBD1
size: few

CDR3: CASSPRGGLLGNTIYF
DNA: TGTGCCAGCAGCCCCAGGGGGGGGCTCTTAGGAAACACCATATATTTT
V: TRBV7-8
J: TRBJ1-3
D: TRBD1
size: few

CDR3: CASSSGLGTEAFF
DNA: TGCGCCAGCAGCTCCGGTCTGGGGACTGAAGCTTTCTTT
V: TRBV5-1
J: TRBJ1-1
D: NA
size: many

CDR3: CACCQAPGREGSYNEQFF
DNA: TGTGCCTGCTGCCAGGCTCCCGGCAGGGAGGGTTCCTACAATGAGCAGTTCTTC
V: TRBV12-3/TRBV12-4
J: TRBJ2-1
D: TRBD2
size: NA

CDR3: CASSRSGGTEAFF
DNA: TGTGCCAGCAGTCGAAGTGGGGGGACTGAAGCTTTCTTT
V: TRBV6-1
J: TRBJ1-1
D: NA
size: NA

CDR3: CASSLGTTPNNEQFF
DNA: TGTGCCAGCAGCTTAGGGACGACCCCGAACAATGAGCAGTTCTTC
V: TRBV7-7
J: TRBJ2-1
D: NA
size: many